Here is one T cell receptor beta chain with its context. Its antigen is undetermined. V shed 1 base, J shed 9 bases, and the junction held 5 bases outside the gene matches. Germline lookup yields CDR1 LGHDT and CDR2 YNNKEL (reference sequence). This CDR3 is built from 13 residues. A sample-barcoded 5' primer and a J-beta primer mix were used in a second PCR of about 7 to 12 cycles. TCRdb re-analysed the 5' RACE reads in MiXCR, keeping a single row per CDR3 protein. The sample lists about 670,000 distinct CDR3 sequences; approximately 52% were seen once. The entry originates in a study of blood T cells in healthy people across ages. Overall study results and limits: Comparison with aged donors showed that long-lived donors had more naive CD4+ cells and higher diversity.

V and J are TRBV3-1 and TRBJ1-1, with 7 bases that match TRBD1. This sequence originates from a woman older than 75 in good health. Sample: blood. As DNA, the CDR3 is TGTGCCAGCAGCCAAGTGGGGACAGCTAAAGCTTTCTTT. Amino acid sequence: CASSQVGTAKAFF.